This TCR beta chain derives from a study of siplizumab effects on memory and regulatory T cells. Each sample contributed 96,000 or so TCR templates to the assay. The protocol was immunoSEQ multiplex PCR, while the TCRdb copy is restricted to in-frame clones and leaves out a portion. The repertoire includes tens of thousands of clones, roughly 87% of them detected once, and roughly 0.3% sits in the top ten. Germline V gives CDR1 LNHDA, CDR2 SQIVND (reference sequence). This CDR3 spans 13 amino acids. V lost 9 bases, J lost 3 bases, and 12 bases lay in between. The clonotype was recovered from a human donor in good health. Material: naive CD8+ T cells sorted from blood. V is TRBV19 and J is TRBJ2-1; a weak D match, TRBD1 (6 bases). The CDR3 nucleotides read TGTGCCAGCAATCCGGGACACTACAATGAGCAGTTCTTC. This translates into CASNPGHYNEQFF.